The present entry profiles one T cell receptor beta chain with its context. Germline CDR1 MGHDK, CDR2 SYGVNS. V trimming: 6 bases; J trimming: 1 base; junction bases outside the gene matches: 3. The CDR3 totals 14 residues. Per the authors' pipeline: How many nucleated cells were present was estimated from reference gene primer amplification. The table came from immunoSEQ multiplex PCR; TCRdb's copy has only in-frame clones and leaves some out. From that table come the V and J calls and clone size; the DNA was used to work out D and trimming. The sample consists of tens of thousands of clones, roughly 78% of them appearing once. These data come from a study of blood T cell repertoires in COVID-19. As for the study in general: In each case, the material was cDNA or gDNA derived from T cells, B-cell-depleted T cells, or PBMCs.

This chain links TRBV25-1 with TRBJ1-1; 9 positions match TRBD1. The sequence was obtained from a man aged 55-75 years with active or convalescent COVID-19. The specimen sequenced was peripheral blood. The CDR3, as DNA: TGTGCCAGCAGAAAGGACAGGGGGAACACTGAAGCTTTCTTT. Translated, it gives CASRKDRGNTEAFF.